These T cell receptor beta chains were read from a single sample in a study of T cell responses to AZD1222 COVID-19 vaccine. Libraries were prepared by immunoSEQ multiplex PCR; TCRdb keeps only in-frame clonotypes and omits some of them. The sample records under 200,000 clones, 92% being singletons. The sequencing used peripheral blood, collected on day 0 of AZD1222 vaccination. The receptors originated from an adult in good health. Each CDR3 is given with its conserved first and last residue. A D gene is named only where the DNA matches it firmly. Size is stated for part of the rows, as once, few or many counts, or as a class when the clone is expanded.

clone size | J gene | D gene | V gene | CDR3 protein | CDR3 DNA
- | TRBJ1-2 | - | TRBV3-1/TRBV3-2 | CASSTGSYNYGYTF | TGTGCCAGCAGCACGGGTTCCTATAACTATGGCTACACCTTC
once | TRBJ1-2 | - | TRBV6-5 | CATTEGGGANYGYTF | TGTGCTACTACCGAGGGGGGGGGCGCTAACTATGGCTACACCTTC
- | TRBJ1-1 | - | TRBV7-2 | CASSRGRLRNTEAFF | TGTGCCAGCAGCCGGGGGAGGCTGAGAAACACTGAAGCTTTCTTT
- | TRBJ1-2 | - | TRBV20-1 | CSATGYGGYTF | TGCAGTGCCACGGGGTATGGGGGCTACACCTTC
- | TRBJ1-4 | - | TRBV27 | CASSLRGGGGATNEKLFF | TGTGCCAGCAGTTTACGAGGAGGCGGGGGCGCAACTAATGAAAAACTGTTTTTT
- | TRBJ1-2 | - | TRBV7-2 | CASSFTPRGYTF | TGTGCCAGCAGCTTCACCCCGCGGGGCTACACCTTC
- | TRBJ1-2 | - | TRBV14 | CASSQGDSPPSKGYTF | TGTGCCAGCAGCCAAGGGGACTCACCACCCTCGAAAGGCTACACCTTC
- | TRBJ2-1 | - | TRBV19 | CASSRLRNEQFF | TGTGCCAGTAGTCGACTTCGCAATGAGCAGTTCTTC
- | TRBJ2-7 | - | TRBV9 | CASSPDTAYEQYF | TGTGCCAGCAGCCCGGACACCGCCTACGAGCAGTACTTC
- | TRBJ2-7 | - | TRBV19 | CASATTGAAYEQYF | TGTGCCAGTGCCACGACGGGGGCTGCCTACGAGCAGTACTTC
- | TRBJ1-1 | TRBD1 | TRBV5-1 | CASSSGQGGTEAFF | TGCGCCAGCAGCTCCGGACAGGGAGGTACTGAAGCTTTCTTT
once | TRBJ2-2 | TRBD2 | TRBV4-1 | CASSQDRGGGAGGELFF | TGCGCCAGCAGCCAAGATCGGGGCGGGGGGGCAGGCGGGGAGCTGTTTTTT
- | TRBJ2-2 | - | TRBV18 | CASSPSIQGAGELFF | TGTGCCAGCTCACCCAGCATCCAGGGAGCCGGGGAGCTGTTTTTT
- | TRBJ1-2 | - | TRBV6-5 | CASLWRVNNYGYTF | TGTGCCAGCCTATGGAGGGTCAATAACTATGGCTACACCTTC
- | TRBJ2-1 | - | TRBV5-1 | CASSEDSSSYNEQFF | TGCGCCAGCAGCGAGGACAGTAGCTCCTACAATGAGCAGTTCTTC
- | TRBJ1-1 | TRBD1 | TRBV12-3/TRBV12-4 | CASSGDRGEEAFF | TGTGCCAGCAGCGGAGACAGGGGGGAAGAAGCTTTCTTT
- | TRBJ1-1 | - | TRBV19 | CASSMGVEAFF | TGTGCCAGTAGTATGGGAGTCGAAGCTTTCTTT
- | TRBJ1-3 | - | TRBV11-3 | CAMQTWQQSSGNTIYF | TGTGCCATGCAAACTTGGCAGCAGAGCTCTGGAAACACCATATATTTT
- | TRBJ1-1 | - | TRBV9 | CASSAGQNVNTEAFF | TGTGCCAGCAGCGCCGGACAGAATGTGAACACTGAAGCTTTCTTT
- | TRBJ2-7 | TRBD1 | TRBV27 | CASSPQGASLEQYF | TGTGCCAGCAGTCCACAGGGGGCGTCTCTCGAGCAGTACTTC
- | TRBJ2-5 | TRBD2 | TRBV25-1 | CASTKGGGAPETQYF | TGTGCCAGCACTAAAGGCGGGGGGGCCCCAGAGACCCAGTACTTC
- | TRBJ1-4 | - | TRBV19 | CASSIDLKLFF | TGTGCCAGTAGTATCGACCTAAAACTGTTTTTT
- | TRBJ2-6 | - | TRBV10-3 | CAISDTSGANVLTF | TGTGCCATCAGTGACACGTCAGGGGCCAACGTCCTGACTTTC
few | TRBJ1-5 | - | TRBV7-2 | CASSLSVRGQGSQHF | TGTGCCAGCAGCTTGAGTGTCCGGGGCCAGGGGTCCCAGCATTTT
- | TRBJ1-2 | - | TRBV7-2 | CASSSQGADYGYTF | TGTGCCAGCAGCTCACAGGGAGCGGACTATGGCTACACCTTC
- | TRBJ1-5 | TRBD1 | TRBV15 | CATSKKQGASNQPQHF | TGTGCCACCAGCAAAAAACAGGGGGCCAGCAATCAGCCCCAGCATTTT
- | TRBJ2-5 | TRBD2 | TRBV9 | CASSFGTSGKETQYF | TGTGCCAGCAGCTTCGGGACTAGCGGGAAAGAGACCCAGTACTTC
- | TRBJ2-7 | - | TRBV6-1 | CASSDVDSTSYEQYF | TGTGCCAGCAGTGATGTGGACAGCACCTCCTACGAGCAGTACTTC
- | TRBJ1-1 | TRBD1 | TRBV24-1 | CATRDRGPRDTEAFF | TGTGCCACCCGGGACAGGGGCCCTCGGGACACTGAAGCTTTCTTT
- | TRBJ1-2 | TRBD1 | TRBV24-1 | CATSDPTGGDYGYTF | TGTGCCACCAGTGACCCGACAGGGGGCGACTATGGCTACACCTTC
- | TRBJ1-1 | - | TRBV14 | CASSQHTMNTEAFF | TGTGCCAGCAGCCAGCACACCATGAACACTGAAGCTTTCTTT